This TCR beta chain was sequenced during a study of blood T cell repertoires in COVID-19. Sequencing was performed with immunoSEQ multiplex PCR; in TCRdb, only in-frame clones are kept and a portion is missing. The repertoire includes some 340,000 clones, around 88% of them detected once, and almost 3% sits in the top ten. Trimming shortened V by 3 bases and J by 1 base, and 9 bases separated the two germline ends. The CDR3 length is 13 residues. Germline lookup yields CDR1 DFQATT and CDR2 SNEGSKA (reference sequence). V gene TRBV20-1 combines with J gene TRBJ1-2; tentative D call: TRBD1 (5 bases). Sequencing input: peripheral blood. The sequence was obtained from a man aged 25 to 45 with active or convalescent COVID-19. The CDR3 DNA is TGCAGTGCTAGTGAGACAGTTAACTATGGCTACACCTTC. Translating gives CSASETVNYGYTF.